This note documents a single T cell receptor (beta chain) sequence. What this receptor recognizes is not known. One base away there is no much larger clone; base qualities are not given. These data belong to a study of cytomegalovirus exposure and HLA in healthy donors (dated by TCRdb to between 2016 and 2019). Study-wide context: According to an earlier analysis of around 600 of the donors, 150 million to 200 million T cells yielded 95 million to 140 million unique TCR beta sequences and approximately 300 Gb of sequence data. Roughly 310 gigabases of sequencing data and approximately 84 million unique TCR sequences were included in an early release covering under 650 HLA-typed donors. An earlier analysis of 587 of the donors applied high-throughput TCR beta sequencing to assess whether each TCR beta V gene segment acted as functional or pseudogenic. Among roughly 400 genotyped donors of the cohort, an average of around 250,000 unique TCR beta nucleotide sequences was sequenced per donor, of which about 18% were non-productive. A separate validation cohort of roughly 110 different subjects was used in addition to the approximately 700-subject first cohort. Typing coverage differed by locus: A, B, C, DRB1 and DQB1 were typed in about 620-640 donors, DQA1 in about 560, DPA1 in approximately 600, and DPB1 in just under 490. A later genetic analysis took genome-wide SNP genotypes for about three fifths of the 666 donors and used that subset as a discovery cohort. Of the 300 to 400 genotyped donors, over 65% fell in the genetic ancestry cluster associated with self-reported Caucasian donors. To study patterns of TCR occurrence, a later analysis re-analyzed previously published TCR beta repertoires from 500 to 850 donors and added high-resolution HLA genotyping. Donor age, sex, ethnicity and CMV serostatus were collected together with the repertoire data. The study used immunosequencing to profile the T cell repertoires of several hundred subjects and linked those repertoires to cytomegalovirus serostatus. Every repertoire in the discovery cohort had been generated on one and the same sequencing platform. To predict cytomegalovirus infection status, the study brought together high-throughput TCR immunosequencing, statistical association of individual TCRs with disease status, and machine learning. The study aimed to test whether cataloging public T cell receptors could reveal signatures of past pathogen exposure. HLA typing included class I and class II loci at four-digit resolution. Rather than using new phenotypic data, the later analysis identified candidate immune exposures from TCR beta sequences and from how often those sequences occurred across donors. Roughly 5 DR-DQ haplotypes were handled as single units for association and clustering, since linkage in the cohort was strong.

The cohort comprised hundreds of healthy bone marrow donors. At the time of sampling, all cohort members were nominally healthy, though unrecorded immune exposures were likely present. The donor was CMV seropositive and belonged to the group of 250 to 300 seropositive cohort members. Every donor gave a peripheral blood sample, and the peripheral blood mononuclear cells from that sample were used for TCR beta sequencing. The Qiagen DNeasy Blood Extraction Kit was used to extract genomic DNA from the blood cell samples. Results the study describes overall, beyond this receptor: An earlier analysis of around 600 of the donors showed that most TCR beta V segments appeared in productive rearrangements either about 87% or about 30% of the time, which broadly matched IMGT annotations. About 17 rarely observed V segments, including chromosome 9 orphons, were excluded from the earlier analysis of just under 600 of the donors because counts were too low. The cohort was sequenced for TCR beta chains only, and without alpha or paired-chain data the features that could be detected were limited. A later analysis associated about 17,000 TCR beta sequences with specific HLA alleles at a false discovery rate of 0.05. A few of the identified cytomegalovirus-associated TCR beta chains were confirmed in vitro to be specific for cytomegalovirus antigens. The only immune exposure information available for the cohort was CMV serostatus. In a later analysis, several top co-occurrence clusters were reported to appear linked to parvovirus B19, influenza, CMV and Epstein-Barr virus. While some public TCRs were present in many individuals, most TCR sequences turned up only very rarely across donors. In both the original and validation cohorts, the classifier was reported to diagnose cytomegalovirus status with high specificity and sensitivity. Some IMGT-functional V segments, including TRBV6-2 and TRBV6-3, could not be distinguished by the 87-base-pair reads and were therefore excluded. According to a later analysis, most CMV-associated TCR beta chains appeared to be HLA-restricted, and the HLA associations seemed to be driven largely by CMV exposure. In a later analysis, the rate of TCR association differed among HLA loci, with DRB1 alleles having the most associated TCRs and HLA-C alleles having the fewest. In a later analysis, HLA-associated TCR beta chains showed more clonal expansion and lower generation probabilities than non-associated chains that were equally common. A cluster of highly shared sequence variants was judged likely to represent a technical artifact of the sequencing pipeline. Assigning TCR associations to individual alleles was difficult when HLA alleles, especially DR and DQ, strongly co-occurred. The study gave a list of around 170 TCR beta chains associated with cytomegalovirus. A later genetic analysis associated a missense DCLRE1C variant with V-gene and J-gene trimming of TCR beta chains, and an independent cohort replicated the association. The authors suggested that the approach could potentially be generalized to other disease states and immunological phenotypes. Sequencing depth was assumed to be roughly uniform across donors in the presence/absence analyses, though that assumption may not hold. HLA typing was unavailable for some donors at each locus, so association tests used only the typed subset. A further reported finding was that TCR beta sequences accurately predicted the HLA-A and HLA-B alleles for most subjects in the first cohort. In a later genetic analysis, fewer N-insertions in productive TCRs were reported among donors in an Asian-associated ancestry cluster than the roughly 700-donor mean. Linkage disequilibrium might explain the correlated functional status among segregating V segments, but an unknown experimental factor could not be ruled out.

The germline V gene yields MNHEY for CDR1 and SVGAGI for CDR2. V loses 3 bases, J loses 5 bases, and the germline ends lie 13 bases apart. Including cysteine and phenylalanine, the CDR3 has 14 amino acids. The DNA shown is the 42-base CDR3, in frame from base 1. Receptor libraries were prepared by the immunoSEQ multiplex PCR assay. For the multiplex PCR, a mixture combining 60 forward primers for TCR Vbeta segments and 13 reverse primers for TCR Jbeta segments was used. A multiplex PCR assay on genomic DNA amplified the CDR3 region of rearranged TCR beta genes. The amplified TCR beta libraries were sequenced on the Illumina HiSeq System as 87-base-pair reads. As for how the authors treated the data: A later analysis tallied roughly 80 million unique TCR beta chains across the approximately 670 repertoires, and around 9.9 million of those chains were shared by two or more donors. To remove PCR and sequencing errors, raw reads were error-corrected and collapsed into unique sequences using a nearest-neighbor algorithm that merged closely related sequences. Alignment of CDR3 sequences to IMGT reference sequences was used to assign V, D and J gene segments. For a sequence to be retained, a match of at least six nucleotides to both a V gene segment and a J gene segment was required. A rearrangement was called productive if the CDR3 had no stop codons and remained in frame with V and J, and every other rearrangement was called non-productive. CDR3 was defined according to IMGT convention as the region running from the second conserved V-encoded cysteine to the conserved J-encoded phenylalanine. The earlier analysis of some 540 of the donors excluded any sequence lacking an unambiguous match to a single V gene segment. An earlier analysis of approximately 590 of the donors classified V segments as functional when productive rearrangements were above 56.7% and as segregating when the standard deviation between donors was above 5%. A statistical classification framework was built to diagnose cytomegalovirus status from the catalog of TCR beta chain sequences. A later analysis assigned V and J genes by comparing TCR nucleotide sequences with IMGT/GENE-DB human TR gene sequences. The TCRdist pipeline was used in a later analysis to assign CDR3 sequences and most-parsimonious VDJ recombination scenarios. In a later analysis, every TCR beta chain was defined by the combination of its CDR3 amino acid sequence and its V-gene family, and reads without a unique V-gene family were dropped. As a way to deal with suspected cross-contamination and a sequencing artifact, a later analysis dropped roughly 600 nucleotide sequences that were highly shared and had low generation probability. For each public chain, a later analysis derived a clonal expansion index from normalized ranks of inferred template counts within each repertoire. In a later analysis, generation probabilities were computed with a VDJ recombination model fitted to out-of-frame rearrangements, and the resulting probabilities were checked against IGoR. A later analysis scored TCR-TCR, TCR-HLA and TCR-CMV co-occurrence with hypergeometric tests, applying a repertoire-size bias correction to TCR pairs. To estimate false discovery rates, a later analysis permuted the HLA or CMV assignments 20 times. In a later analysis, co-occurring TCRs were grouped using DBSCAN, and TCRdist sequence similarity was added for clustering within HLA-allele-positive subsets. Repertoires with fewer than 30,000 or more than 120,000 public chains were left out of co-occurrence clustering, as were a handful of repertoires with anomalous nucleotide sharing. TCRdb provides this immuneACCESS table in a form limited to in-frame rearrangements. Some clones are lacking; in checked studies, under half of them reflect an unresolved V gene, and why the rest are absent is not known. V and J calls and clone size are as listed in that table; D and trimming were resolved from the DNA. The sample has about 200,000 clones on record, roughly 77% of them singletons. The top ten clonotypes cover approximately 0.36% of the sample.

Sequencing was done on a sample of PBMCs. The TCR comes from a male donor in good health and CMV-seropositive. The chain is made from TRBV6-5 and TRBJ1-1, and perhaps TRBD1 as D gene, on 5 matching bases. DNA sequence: TGTGCCAGCAGTTATACTGCGGGGGTGACTGAAGCTTTCTTT. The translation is CASSYTAGVTEAFF.